Following are 7 T cell receptor beta chains from one sample sequenced in a study of cytomegalovirus exposure and HLA in healthy donors. PCR employed 60 Vbeta and 13 Jbeta primers. Profiling relied on immunoSEQ multiplex PCR, and the TCRdb table lists in-frame clones only, not all of them. The sample yields under 150,000 clones, 70% to 80% seen once. Specimen: PBMCs. The receptor set was obtained from a human donor in good health.

This chain connects TRBV6-5 to TRBJ1-1; 9 bases match TRBD1. The CDR3 runs to 13 residues. Germline V CDR1 and CDR2: MNHEY, SVGAGI. The junction had 8 bases not matched to a gene; V was cut back by 6 bases and J by 9 bases. The CDR3 coding sequence is TGTGCCAGCAGGGGACAGGGAAGCGGGAAAGCTTTCTTT. Amino acids: CASRGQGSGKAFF.

The rearrangement uses TRBV29-1 and TRBJ2-7; 7 bases map to TRBD1. Looked up from germline, CDR1 is SQVTM and CDR2 is ANQGSEA. There are 13 residues in the CDR3. Unmatched junction bases numbered 5, after V lost 5 bases and J lost 1 base. CDR3 bases: TGCAGCGTTAGGACAGGCCTATCCTACGAGCAGTACTTC. Translation gives CSVRTGLSYEQYF.

Concerning this clone itself: Distinct nucleotide sequences in the sample also encode this CDR3. This chain joins TRBV5-1 and TRBJ2-3, with 11 bases lining up with TRBD2. The trim removed 0 bases at V and 9 bases at J, leaving 9 bases unmatched. Germline lookup yields CDR1 SGHRS and CDR2 YFSETQ. The CDR3 runs 16 residues. The CDR3 spells CASSLGLAGLVDTQYF. CDR3 in DNA: TGCGCCAGCAGCTTGGGACTAGCGGGACTGGTGGACACGCAGTATTTT.

This clone appeared once. The V gene is TRBV5-1, the J gene TRBJ2-1; 10 bases match TRBD2. Germline trimming cut 3 bases from V and 2 bases from J; bases unmatched to any gene: 17. From germline, CDR1 is SGHRS and CDR2 YFSETQ. The CDR3 totals 20 residues. CDR3 amino acids: CASSSERGGFERFPYNEQFF. CDR3 coding DNA: TGCGCCAGCAGCTCTGAGCGGGGGGGCTTCGAACGTTTTCCCTACAATGAGCAGTTCTTC.

The gene calls are TRBV7-2 and TRBJ1-5; D is ambiguous. Germline V gene lookup returns CDR1 SGHTA and CDR2 FQGNSA. Trimming removed 6 bases at V and 0 bases at J, with 9 bases between. CDR3 size: 14 residues. Here the CDR3 reads CASSIRYSNQPQHF. Written as DNA, the CDR3 is TGTGCCAGCAGTATCCGCTATAGCAATCAGCCCCAGCATTTT.

This clone came up once. The chain combines TRBV19 with TRBJ2-5, with D possibly matching TRBD1 (5 bases). Germline CDR1 reads LNHDA; CDR2 reads SQIVND (reference sequence). V gave up 4 bases and J gave up 2 bases, with 14 bases separating them. CDR3 length equals 15 residues. The CDR3 region has the DNA TGTGCCAGTAGTACTTCAGGGCTTGAGCAAGAGACCCAGTACTTC. Protein sequence: CASSTSGLEQETQYF.

The chain joins TRBV7-2 to TRBJ2-3, with D possibly TRBD2 on 6 matching bases. Germline V CDR1 and CDR2: SGHTA, FQGNSA. V was trimmed by 5 bases and J by 3 bases, leaving 15 bases between them. CDR3 length: 15 residues. The CDR3 nucleotides read TGTGCCAGCAGCCTTGGCGGACGGGGGACAGATACGCAGTATTTT. As protein: CASSLGGRGTDTQYF.